A selection of T cell receptor beta chains follows, all from one sample in a study of human T cells and chemical hapten exposure. TCRdb re-called the RACE reads with MiXCR, one entry per CDR3 protein. The profile shows a few hundred thousand distinct CDR3 sequences, approximately 4.4% of them singletons. Sequenced material: whole blood, taken in connection with sensitization to the hapten diphenylcyclopropenone (DPC). These receptors were collected from a woman between 50 and 59 years old with alopecia areata. Some clones in this sample may be carry-over from other donors' samples. Each CDR3 is given with its conserved first and last residue. A D gene is named only where the DNA matches it firmly. Rows may omit the clone size; those that give it use once, few, many or a size class.

d_call | clone_size | j_call | v_call | cdr3_nt | cdr3_aa
TRBD1 | many | TRBJ2-5 | TRBV29-1 | TGCAGCGTTGAAGGTCAGGGGGAAGAGACCCAGTACTTC | CSVEGQGEETQYF
NA | many | TRBJ1-5 | TRBV15 | TGTGCCACCAGCGGATGGACCGCTGGTCCTAATCAGCCCCAGCATTTT | CATSGWTAGPNQPQHF
NA | few | TRBJ1-4 | TRBV4-1 | TGCGCCAGCAGCCAAGTCAGAAAGCTACAAGATGAAAAACTGTTTTTT | CASSQVRKLQDEKLFF
TRBD1 | many | TRBJ1-5 | TRBV24-1 | TGTGCCACCAGTACCCCCGGGACAGGGGGAGAACAGCCCCAGCATTTT | CATSTPGTGGEQPQHF
NA | many | TRBJ2-2 | TRBV27 | TGTGCCAGCAGGATGGGGCCGGACACCGGGGAGCTGTTTTTT | CASRMGPDTGELFF
NA | many | TRBJ2-1 | TRBV10-3 | TGTGCCATCAGTGAGTCAATCAGACAGAACAATGAGCAGTTCTTC | CAISESIRQNNEQFF
NA | many | TRBJ2-1 | TRBV6-6 | TGTGCCAGCAGTTACTCGAGCCAATACAATGAGCAGTTCTTC | CASSYSSQYNEQFF
NA | few | TRBJ1-2 | TRBV27 | TGTGCCAGCAGTTTAACCCCCCACGTGTATGGCTACACCTTC | CASSLTPHVYGYTF
TRBD1 | many | TRBJ2-3 | TRBV2 | TGTGCCAGCAGTGAACCACAGGGGACCCCCACAGATACGCAGTATTTT | CASSEPQGTPTDTQYF
NA | many | TRBJ2-1 | TRBV14 | TGTGCCAGCAGCCAAGTGGGTAGGGTCGACAATGAGCAGTTCTTC | CASSQVGRVDNEQFF
NA | many | TRBJ2-5 | TRBV4-1 | TGCGCCAGCAGCCCGTTCCAGGGGTACCAAGAGACCCAGTACTTC | CASSPFQGYQETQYF
NA | many | TRBJ2-4 | TRBV11-2 | TGTGCCAGCAGCCCGGCGGGGATTCAGTACTTC | CASSPAGIQYF
NA | many | TRBJ2-1 | TRBV11-1 | TGTGCCAGCAGCTTAAGGGGCGAGCAGTTCTTC | CASSLRGEQFF
TRBD2 | NA | TRBJ2-1 | TRBV24-1 | TGTGCCACCGCCGGAGGTAGCGGGAGACGGGTCGATGAGCAGTTCTTC | CATAGGSGRRVDEQFF
NA | many | TRBJ1-2 | TRBV5-1 | TGCGCCAGCAGCCCCCCCGGGACATACAACTATGGCTACACCTTC | CASSPPGTYNYGYTF
NA | many | TRBJ1-5 | TRBV16 | TGTGCCAGCAGCCAATCGATAGGGATTCAGCCCCAGCATTTT | CASSQSIGIQPQHF
NA | many | TRBJ2-3 | TRBV3-1 | TGTGCCAGCAGCCTCGGACAAGGTGCTGGGACAGATACGCAGTATTTT | CASSLGQGAGTDTQYF
TRBD2 | many | TRBJ2-7 | TRBV6-5 | TGTGCCAGCAGTTACCACCCGACTAGCGGGACCCACGAGCAGTACTTC | CASSYHPTSGTHEQYF
TRBD1 | few | TRBJ1-4 | TRBV5-1 | TGCGCCAGCAGCTTGGCGGGACAGAATAATGAAAAACTGTTTTTT | CASSLAGQNNEKLFF
TRBD1 | NA | TRBJ2-7 | TRBV20-1 | TGCAGTGCTGGGACAGTCTCCTACGAGCAGTACTTC | CSAGTVSYEQYF
NA | many | TRBJ1-2 | TRBV12-3/TRBV12-4 | TGTGCCAGCAGTTTAAGTGCAGGGACCTATGGCTACACCTTC | CASSLSAGTYGYTF
NA | many | TRBJ2-7 | TRBV6-5 | TGTGCCAGCAGGCACCGGTCAGGGGCGGCCTACGAGCAGTACTTC | CASRHRSGAAYEQYF
TRBD1 | NA | TRBJ2-1 | TRBV9 | TGTGCCAGCAGCGTGGGACAGGGGTGGTATGAGCAGTTCTTC | CASSVGQGWYEQFF
NA | many | TRBJ2-1 | TRBV5-1 | TGCGCCAGCAGAGAGGCCTCCTACAATGAGCAGTTCTTC | CASREASYNEQFF
NA | NA | TRBJ2-2 | TRBV30 | TGTGCCTGGCAAAAACAGGGTTCCACCGGGGAGCTGTTTTTT | CAWQKQGSTGELFF
TRBD2 | many | TRBJ2-7 | TRBV12-3/TRBV12-4 | TGTGCCAGCAGTTCGGGACTATTCTACGAGCAGTACTTC | CASSSGLFYEQYF
NA | many | TRBJ2-3 | TRBV27 | TGTGCCAGCAGCCGTCCGGCGGGGGCCCCAGATACGCAGTATTTT | CASSRPAGAPDTQYF
TRBD2 | many | TRBJ2-2 | TRBV27 | TGTGCCAGCAGTTTGCTAGCGGGAGTTAGGGAGCTGTTTTTT | CASSLLAGVRELFF
TRBD1 | few | TRBJ1-1 | TRBV7-2 | TGTGCCAGCAGCCCTAAATCCAGGGGGAGCACTGAAGCTTTCTTT | CASSPKSRGSTEAFF
NA | few | TRBJ1-1 | TRBV5-1 | TGCGCCAGCAGCCTTATACCAGGGGCTGAAGCTTTCTTT | CASSLIPGAEAFF
NA | NA | TRBJ1-1 | TRBV27 | TGTGCCAGCAGCCGATTCCTCGAGCCCGCTGAAGCTTTCTTT | CASSRFLEPAEAFF
NA | NA | TRBJ1-1 | TRBV27 | TGTGCCAGCAGTTTGGGGCGGAATACAATGAACACTGAAGCTTTCTTT | CASSLGRNTMNTEAFF
TRBD1 | many | TRBJ1-6 | TRBV3-1 | TGTGCCAGCAGCCAACCGTCCAGGGGGAATTCACCCCTCCACTTT | CASSQPSRGNSPLHF
NA | many | TRBJ2-7 | TRBV20-1 | TGCAGTGCTACCTCCCCAACCTACGAGCAGTACTTC | CSATSPTYEQYF
TRBD2 | NA | TRBJ2-1 | TRBV7-9 | TGTGCCAGCAGCTCACGGGAGGAGGTAAACAATGAGCAGTTCTTC | CASSSREEVNNEQFF
NA | many | TRBJ1-1 | TRBV7-9 | TGTGCCAGCAGACAGGCGCCAGGGGTTGAAGCTTTCTTT | CASRQAPGVEAFF
NA | many | TRBJ1-2 | TRBV7-6 | TGTGCCAGCAGCCTACCGGGACTTAGGGGCTACACCTTC | CASSLPGLRGYTF
NA | many | TRBJ2-7 | TRBV27 | TGTGCCAGCAGTTACCCAGGAGGCGAGCAGTACTTC | CASSYPGGEQYF
NA | many | TRBJ2-7 | TRBV3-1 | TGTGCCAGCAGCCAAGTCTCCGGGAAGAACGAGCAGTACTTC | CASSQVSGKNEQYF
NA | many | TRBJ2-2 | TRBV7-8 | TGTGCCAGCAGCTTAGTTGGAGACAGTAAGACCGGGGAGCTGTTTTTT | CASSLVGDSKTGELFF
NA | many | TRBJ2-5 | TRBV7-9 | TGTGCCAGCAGCCACAGGGCCCTGCAAGAGACCCAGTACTTC | CASSHRALQETQYF
NA | few | TRBJ1-1 | TRBV7-8 | TGTGCCAGCAGCCTAGACGGGGACCGACATGGGAACACTGAAGCTTTCTTT | CASSLDGDRHGNTEAFF
TRBD1 | many | TRBJ2-1 | TRBV27 | TGTGCCAGCAGCCTGGACAGGGGTGGAAACAATGAGCAGTTCTTC | CASSLDRGGNNEQFF
TRBD1 | many | TRBJ1-2 | TRBV6-1 | TGTGCCGGCATTGGGACAGGGGATGGCTACACCTTC | CAGIGTGDGYTF
NA | NA | TRBJ2-7 | TRBV6-2/TRBV6-3 | TGTGCCAGCAGTCAAATCCGGGACGGCCTTTACGAGCAGTACTTC | CASSQIRDGLYEQYF
NA | many | TRBJ2-2 | TRBV2 | TGTGCCAGCAGTGACGGCGGTACCTACACCGGGGAGCTGTTTTTT | CASSDGGTYTGELFF